These 32 T cell receptor beta chains originate from one sample sequenced in a study of control samples from healthy donors and cancer patients. The table came from immunoSEQ multiplex PCR; TCRdb's copy has only in-frame clones and leaves some out. The sample has more than 150,000 clones, approximately 93% seen once. Sequencing was done on a sample of blood. The source is a man aged 50-60 years in good health.

CDR3 loop: CATSGGQGAVYEQYF. The DNA for the CDR3 is TGTGCCACCAGTGGCGGACAGGGGGCGGTGTACGAGCAGTACTTC. V gene TRBV24-1 combines with J gene TRBJ2-7; TRBD1 matches at 11 bases. V was clipped by 5 bases and J by 4 bases; unmatched bases: 6. CDR1 is KGHDR, CDR2 SFDVKD, per germline. The CDR3 spans 15 residues.

The rearrangement links TRBV15 to TRBJ2-5; no reliable D call. The CDR3 covers 14 residues. Germline V CDR1 and CDR2: LNHNV, YYDKDF (reference sequence). With 0 bases removed from V and 1 base from J, the gap between germline ends came to 6 bases. The chain's CDR3 is CATSRDPAQETQYF. For the CDR3, the DNA is TGTGCCACCAGCAGAGACCCCGCCCAAGAGACCCAGTACTTC.

The V and J genes are TRBV5-4 and TRBJ2-3, with D possibly TRBD1 on 5 matching bases. This CDR3 has 13 residues. Germline values: CDR1 SGHNT, CDR2 YYREEE (reference sequence). Deletions cut 4 bases from V and 4 bases from J, with 10 bases between. The CDR3, as DNA: TGTGCCAGCAGCCCCCCCAGGGCAGATACGCAGTATTTT. Translated: CASSPPRADTQYF.

The rearrangement uses TRBV25-1 and TRBJ1-2; no clear D gene. Trimming pared 3 bases from V and 4 bases from J, leaving 9 bases between. CDR1 MGHDK and CDR2 SYGVNS come from the germline V gene. The CDR3 covers 13 residues. The CDR3 DNA is TGTGCCAGCAGTGAGATAGAAAGCTATGGCTACACCTTC. Translated, it gives CASSEIESYGYTF.

The V gene is TRBV5-1, the J gene TRBJ1-4, with 11 positions matching TRBD1. CDR3 length: 14 residues. CDR1 is SGHRS and CDR2 is YFSETQ in the germline V gene. The V and J ends lost 6 bases and 12 bases, in that order; junction bases with no gene match: 10. This CDR3 is CASTKGTGGEELFF. The DNA for the CDR3 is TGCGCCAGCACCAAAGGGACAGGGGGAGAGGAACTGTTTTTT.

The chain recombines TRBV10-3 with TRBJ1-3, with D possibly being TRBD1 (5 bases). The CDR3 loop spans 15 amino acids. The V gene's germline CDR1 is ENHRY and CDR2 SYGVKD. The ends were cut back, 6 bases at V and 4 bases at J, with 16 bases in the middle. CDR3 region: CAIRGADGRGNTIYF. The CDR3 DNA is TGTGCCATCAGAGGGGCTGACGGGCGCGGAAACACCATATATTTT.

V and J are TRBV6-1 and TRBJ2-2; TRBD2 matches at 11 bases. The CDR3 has 18 amino acids. Germline V gene sequence: CDR1 MNHNS, CDR2 SASEGT. V was pared by 2 bases and J by 1 base, with 6 bases of the junction left unmatched. The DNA for the CDR3 is TGTGCCAGCAGTGAACGTATAGCGGGAGGGCAGAACACCGGGGAGCTGTTTTTT. This gives the protein CASSERIAGGQNTGELFF.

This clone has only one observation. CDR3 DNA: TGTGCCAGCAGCTTAGCTCCGGGACTAGCGGTATCCTACGAGCAGTACTTC. This codes for CASSLAPGLAVSYEQYF. The genes are TRBV13 and TRBJ2-7; 11 positions match TRBD2. The CDR3 is 17 amino acids. Germline V gene sequence: CDR1 PRHDT, CDR2 FYEKMQ (reference sequence). Trimming cost V 1 base and J 1 base; bases outside gene matches: 6.

The chain carries TRBV7-2 and TRBJ2-6, with D unclear. The CDR3 contains 17 residues. Trimming took off 2 bases at V and 1 base at J, with 12 bases between the two ends. Germline V CDR1 and CDR2: SGHTA, FQGNSA. CDR3 coding DNA: TGTGCCAGCAGCTTACCCCTCGGTGTTTCTGGGGCCAACGTCCTGACTTTC. As protein: CASSLPLGVSGANVLTF. Full variable domain (outside the CDR3, taken from reference TRBV7-2 and TRBJ2-6): GAGVSQSPSNKVTEKGKDVELRCDPISGHTALYWYRQSLGQGLEFLIYFQGNSAPDKSGLPSDRFSAERTGGSVSTLTIQRTQQEDSAVYLCASSLPLGVSGANVLTFGAGSRLTVL.

CDR3 in amino acids: CASTPLSGRADTQYF. In DNA form, the CDR3 reads TGTGCCAGCACCCCGCTATCGGGGCGTGCAGATACGCAGTATTTT. The chain carries TRBV27 and TRBJ2-3, with D perhaps given as TRBD1 or TRBD2 (5 bases each). V was clipped by 7 bases and J by 4 bases, with 18 bases between them. The CDR3 is 15 residues long. Germline V gene lookup returns CDR1 MNHEY and CDR2 SMNVEV (reference sequence).

The gene calls are TRBV6-5 and TRBJ1-2; TRBD1 might be the D (5 bases). V dropped 5 bases and J dropped 12 bases, with 16 bases sitting between them. Germline loops: CDR1 MNHEY, CDR2 SVGAGI. The CDR3 has 12 amino acids. This chain's CDR3 is CASSPAGTGNTF. CDR3 in DNA: TGTGCCAGCAGTCCTGCTGGGACCGGGAACACCTTC.

The chain combines TRBV7-8 with TRBJ2-2; D remains unclear. The ends were cut back, 1 base at V and 8 bases at J, with 14 bases in the middle. CDR1 is SGHVS, CDR2 FQNEAQ, per germline. The CDR3 runs to 15 residues. The CDR3 bases are TGTGCCAGCAGCTTAGGGATTAGGGCAATTGGGGAGCTGTTTTTT. Protein sequence: CASSLGIRAIGELFF.

The genes are TRBV6-1 and TRBJ2-7; 8 bases fit TRBD1. The CDR3 loop spans 13 amino acids. V shed 3 bases, J shed 11 bases, and the junction held 9 bases outside the gene matches. Germline CDR1 and CDR2: MNHNS and SASEGT. The CDR3 reads CASSEAYRGEEYF. The CDR3 DNA is TGTGCCAGCAGTGAGGCATACAGGGGGGAAGAGTACTTC.

Note on this clone: In the same sample, other DNA sequences code for this CDR3. The V gene is TRBV5-1, the J gene TRBJ2-3; the match to TRBD1 covers 7 bases. The CDR3 extends over 14 amino acids. V gave up 4 bases and J gave up 1 base; unmatched junction bases: 3. Per the germline V gene, CDR1 is SGHRS and CDR2 is YFSETQ. The CDR3 spells CASSPGQGTDTQYF. DNA for the CDR3: TGCGCCAGCAGCCCTGGACAGGGCACAGATACGCAGTATTTT.

The chain links TRBV19 to TRBJ2-5, with D perhaps being TRBD1 or TRBD2 (5 bases each). Germline values: CDR1 LNHDA, CDR2 SQIVND (reference sequence). The V and J ends lost 5 bases and 5 bases respectively, with 15 bases between them. The CDR3 runs 14 residues. Here the CDR3 reads CASSVDSGGETQYF. Written as DNA, the CDR3 is TGTGCCAGTAGTGTCGACAGTGGCGGGGAGACCCAGTACTTC.

The V gene is TRBV7-3, the J gene TRBJ2-1; 11 bases are shared with TRBD1. V lost 2 bases, J lost 13 bases, and 4 bases stayed unmatched. From germline, CDR1 is SGHTA and CDR2 FQGTGA. This CDR3 has 13 residues. The CDR3 DNA sequence: TGTGCCAGCAGCTTAGTGGGACAGGGGGAACAGTTCTTC. It specifies CASSLVGQGEQFF.

This clone was seen once. The chain combines TRBV13 with TRBJ2-1; D may be TRBD2 (5 bases). The CDR3 consists of 19 residues. The germline V and J ends were trimmed by 2 bases and 4 bases, with 24 bases remaining between them. The germline V gene encodes CDR1 PRHDT and CDR2 FYEKMQ (reference sequence). The CDR3 spells CASSLHGVSPAAGYNEQFF. The CDR3 nucleotides are TGTGCCAGCAGCTTACATGGTGTCTCACCCGCTGCGGGTTACAATGAGCAGTTCTTC. The entire variable domain, with the rest obtained from reference TRBV13 and TRBJ2-1, is as follows: AAGVIQSPRHLIKEKRETATLKCYPIPRHDTVYWYQQGPGQDPQFLISFYEKMQSDKGSIPDRFSAQQFSDYHSELNMSSLELGDSALYFCASSLHGVSPAAGYNEQFFGPGTRLTVL.

The chain's CDR3 is CAISDGSSGRTDTQYF. DNA for the CDR3: TGTGCCATCAGCGATGGGTCGAGCGGGAGGACAGATACGCAGTATTTT. V usage is TRBV10-3 and J usage is TRBJ2-3; the match to TRBD2 covers 9 bases. Germline V CDR1 and CDR2: ENHRY, SYGVKD. The CDR3 loop spans 16 amino acids. V lost 6 bases and J lost 3; bases outside the gene matches: 10.

The chain combines TRBV6-5 with TRBJ1-1, with 7 bases that match TRBD1. The J segment lost 5 bases and the V segment lost 5 bases, leaving 8 bases of the junction unmatched. Germline V gene sequence: CDR1 MNHEY, CDR2 SVGAGI. This CDR3 is 14 amino acids long. Here the CDR3 reads CASSLYQGVTEAFF. Here the CDR3 DNA reads TGTGCCAGCAGTCTATATCAGGGGGTGACTGAAGCTTTCTTT.

This chain uses TRBV7-9 with TRBJ1-6; D gene uncertain. CDR3 size: 12 residues. Trimming left V 5 bases short and J 8 bases short, with 7 bases between. Germline V gene sequence: CDR1 SEHNR, CDR2 FQNEAQ (reference sequence). CDR3 coding DNA: TGTGCCAGCAGCCTAAGATATTCACCCCTCCACTTT. It is translated as CASSLRYSPLHF.

This clone was detected once. The chain combines TRBV28 with TRBJ2-2, with 12 bases that match TRBD2. The ends lost 2 bases at V and 3 bases at J; junction bases unmatched: 1. Germline assignment: CDR1 MDHEN and CDR2 SYDVKM. The CDR3 is made up of 16 amino acids. The CDR3 sequence is CASSLRTSGDTGELFF. Written as DNA, the CDR3 is TGTGCCAGCAGTTTAAGGACTAGCGGGGACACCGGGGAGCTGTTTTTT.

Concerning this clone itself: Other DNA sequences in the same sample also yield this CDR3. The CDR3 loop is CASSLGGGHGYTF. The CDR3 nucleotides are TGTGCCAGCAGTTTAGGGGGGGGGCATGGCTACACCTTC. The chain couples TRBV28 to TRBJ1-2; perhaps TRBD1 as D (6 bases). The V end lost 2 bases, the J end lost 6 bases, and 10 bases lay between the germline ends. CDR1 and CDR2 from the germline V gene are MDHEN and SYDVKM. CDR3 length: 13 residues.

The chain is built from TRBV28 and TRBJ2-5, with TRBD1 identical over 7 bases. The trim removed 7 bases at V and 5 bases at J, leaving 10 bases unmatched. Germline V gene sequence: CDR1 MDHEN, CDR2 SYDVKM. There are 14 residues in the CDR3. CDR3 sequence (DNA): TGTGCCAGCACCAAACAGGGGCATGCGGAGACCCAGTACTTC. Protein sequence: CASTKQGHAETQYF.

The J gene is TRBJ1-1, the V gene TRBV30; 8 positions agree with TRBD1. The length of the CDR3 is 14 residues. Germline CDR1 GTSNPN, CDR2 SVGIG (reference sequence). J was trimmed by 1 base and V by 1 base; bases with no gene match: 2. The CDR3 DNA reads TGTGCCTGGAGTGATGGACAGGGGAACACTGAAGCTTTCTTT. It encodes CAWSDGQGNTEAFF.

The V and J genes are TRBV27 and TRBJ2-7; the D gene could be TRBD1 or TRBD2 (5 bases each). The CDR3 sequence is 15 residues long. With 3 bases removed from V and 3 bases from J, the gap between germline ends came to 15 bases. CDR1 is MNHEY, CDR2 SMNVEV, per germline (reference sequence). CDR3 region: CASSFGADRYYEQYF. Here the CDR3 DNA reads TGTGCCAGCAGTTTCGGGGCAGATCGATACTACGAGCAGTACTTC.

This clone was seen once. For the CDR3, the DNA is TGTGCCAGCAGTACTCCGGGACAGGAGAACTATGGCTACACCTTC. This sequence encodes CASSTPGQENYGYTF. The gene calls are TRBV6-6 and TRBJ1-2; 8 bases align to TRBD1. V lost 5 bases to trimming and J lost 2 bases; unmatched junction nucleotides: 7. The CDR3 sequence is 15 residues long. Germline CDR1 and CDR2: MNHNY and SVGAGI (reference sequence).

This sequence joins TRBV2 and TRBJ1-5; D remains ambiguous. Germline V CDR1 and CDR2: SNHLY, FYNNEI. Trimming cost V 3 bases and J 2 bases, with 11 bases left between them. CDR3 length equals 15 residues. CDR3 region: CASSDRIRGNQPQHF. CDR3 nucleotides: TGTGCCAGCAGTGATAGAATAAGGGGCAATCAGCCCCAGCATTTT.

The rearrangement joins TRBV2 to TRBJ2-1; 13 positions match TRBD2. The ends lost 6 bases at V and 1 base at J; junction bases unmatched: 3. Germline-derived CDR1 and CDR2 are SNHLY and FYNNEI. This CDR3 is built from 16 residues. The CDR3 nucleotides read TGTGCCAGCAGAGGACTAGCGGGAGAGTCCTACAATGAGCAGTTCTTC. Its translation: CASRGLAGESYNEQFF.

V gene TRBV21-1 combines with J gene TRBJ2-7; the table names TRBD2, a call not compared with the DNA. TRBV21-1 represents a pseudogene. The CDR3 is 18 residues long. The CDR3 sequence is CASSNTGLAGLISYEQYF. For the CDR3, the DNA is TGTGCCAGCAGCAATACGGGACTAGCGGGTCTTATCTCCTACGAGCAGTACTTC.

The CDR3: CASTETGITEAFF. CDR3 bases: TGTGCCAGCACCGAGACAGGGATCACTGAAGCTTTCTTT. V usage is TRBV12-3 or TRBV12-4 and J usage is TRBJ1-1, with 7 bases identical to TRBD1. J was trimmed by 4 bases and V by 7 bases; bases with no gene match: 6. CDR3 size: 13 residues.

Here the CDR3 reads CASSLGHDQETQYF. The DNA for the CDR3 is TGTGCCAGCAGCTTGGGACACGACCAAGAGACCCAGTACTTC. The chain combines TRBV7-9 with TRBJ2-5, with TRBD1 as a possible D gene (6 bases). V dropped 3 bases and J dropped 0 bases, with 8 bases sitting between them. The CDR3 consists of 14 residues. CDR1 and CDR2 (germline): SEHNR, FQNEAQ (reference sequence).

The rearrangement joins TRBV5-1 to TRBJ1-5, with 8 positions matching TRBD1. The germline CDR1 and CDR2 sequences are SGHRS and YFSETQ. CDR3 size: 15 residues. V was pared by 3 bases and J by 6 bases, with 8 bases of the junction left unmatched. In nucleotides, the CDR3 is TGCGCCAGCAGCTGGGGACAGGCTGCGGGTCAGCCCCAGCATTTT. Its translation is CASSWGQAAGQPQHF.